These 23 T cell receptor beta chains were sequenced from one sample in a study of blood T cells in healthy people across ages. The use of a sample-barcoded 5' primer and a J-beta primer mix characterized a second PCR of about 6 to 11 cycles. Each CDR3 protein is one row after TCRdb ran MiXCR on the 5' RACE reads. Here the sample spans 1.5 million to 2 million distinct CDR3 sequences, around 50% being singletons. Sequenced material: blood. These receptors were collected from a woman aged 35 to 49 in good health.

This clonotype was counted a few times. The chain's CDR3 is CASSLSMETQYF. The CDR3 DNA follows: TGTGCCAGCAGTTTGTCAATGGAGACCCAGTACTTC. This chain joins TRBV28 and TRBJ2-5; D not resolved. Germline V gives CDR1 MDHEN, CDR2 SYDVKM. Trimming took off 3 bases at V and 5 bases at J, with 7 bases between the two ends. The CDR3 is made up of 12 amino acids.

CDR3: CASSFYRTRSYNEQFF. CDR3 nucleotides: TGTGCCAGCAGCTTCTACAGGACAAGGTCCTACAATGAGCAGTTCTTC. V usage is TRBV7-9 and J usage is TRBJ2-1; weak D call: TRBD1 (5 bases). Germline-derived CDR1 and CDR2 are SEHNR and FQNEAQ (reference sequence). V shed 3 bases and J shed 1 base, with 13 bases lying between them. The CDR3 runs to 16 residues.

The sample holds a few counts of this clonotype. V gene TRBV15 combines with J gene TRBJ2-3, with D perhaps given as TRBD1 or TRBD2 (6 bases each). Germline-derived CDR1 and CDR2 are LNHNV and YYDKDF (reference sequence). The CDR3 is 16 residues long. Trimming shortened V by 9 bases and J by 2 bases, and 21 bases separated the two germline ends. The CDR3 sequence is CATTGLSGAYTDTQYF. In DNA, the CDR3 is TGTGCCACAACTGGCTTATCGGGGGCTTACACAGATACGCAGTATTTT.

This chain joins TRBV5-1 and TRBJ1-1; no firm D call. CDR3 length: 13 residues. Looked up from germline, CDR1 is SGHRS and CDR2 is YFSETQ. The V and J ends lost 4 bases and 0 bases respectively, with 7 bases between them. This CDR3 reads CASSDIMNTEAFF. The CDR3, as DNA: TGCGCCAGCAGCGACATTATGAACACTGAAGCTTTCTTT.

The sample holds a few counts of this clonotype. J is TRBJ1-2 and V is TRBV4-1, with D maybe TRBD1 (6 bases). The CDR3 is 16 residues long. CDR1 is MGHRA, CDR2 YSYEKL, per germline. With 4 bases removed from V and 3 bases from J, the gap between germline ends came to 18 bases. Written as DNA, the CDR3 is TGCGCCAGCAGCCTCCAGCGCGGAGGGGGACACTATGGCTACACCTTC. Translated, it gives CASSLQRGGGHYGYTF.

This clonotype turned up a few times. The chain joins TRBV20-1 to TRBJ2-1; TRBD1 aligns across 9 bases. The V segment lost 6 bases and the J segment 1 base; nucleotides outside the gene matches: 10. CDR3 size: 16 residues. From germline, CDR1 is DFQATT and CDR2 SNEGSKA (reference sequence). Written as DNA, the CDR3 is TGCAGTGCCGGAACTACCGGGACAGGGTCCTACAATGAGCAGTTCTTC. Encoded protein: CSAGTTGTGSYNEQFF.

CDR3 in amino acids: CSVTGWGATNEKLFF. The CDR3, as DNA: TGCAGCGTCACCGGCTGGGGGGCTACTAATGAAAAACTGTTTTTT. The chain couples TRBV29-1 to TRBJ1-4; the D gene is possibly TRBD1 (6 bases). Germline V gene data show CDR1 as SQVTM and CDR2 as ANQGSEA. The CDR3 totals 15 residues. The ends were cut back, 6 bases at V and 2 bases at J, with 16 bases in the middle.

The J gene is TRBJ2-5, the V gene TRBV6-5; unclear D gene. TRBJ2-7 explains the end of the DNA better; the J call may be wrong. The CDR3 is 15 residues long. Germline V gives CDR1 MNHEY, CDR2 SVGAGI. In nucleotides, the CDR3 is TGTGCCAGCAGTTCCCCCCGTCGGAAGGGCTACGAGCAGTACTTC. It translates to CASSSPRRKGYEQYF.

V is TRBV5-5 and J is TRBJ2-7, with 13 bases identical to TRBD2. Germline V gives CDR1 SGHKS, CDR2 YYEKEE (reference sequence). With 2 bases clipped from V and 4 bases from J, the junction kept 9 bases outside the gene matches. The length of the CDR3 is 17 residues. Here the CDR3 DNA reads TGTGCCAGCAGCTTTGTCAACCCGGGACTAGCGGGATACGAGCAGTACTTC. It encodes CASSFVNPGLAGYEQYF.

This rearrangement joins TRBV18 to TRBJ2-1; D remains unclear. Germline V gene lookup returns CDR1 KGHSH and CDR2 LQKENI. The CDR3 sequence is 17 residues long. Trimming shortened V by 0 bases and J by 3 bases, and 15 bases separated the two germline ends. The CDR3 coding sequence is TGTGCCAGCTCACCACCGACCCCCAAGCTAAACTACAATGAGCAGTTCTTC. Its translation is CASSPPTPKLNYNEQFF.

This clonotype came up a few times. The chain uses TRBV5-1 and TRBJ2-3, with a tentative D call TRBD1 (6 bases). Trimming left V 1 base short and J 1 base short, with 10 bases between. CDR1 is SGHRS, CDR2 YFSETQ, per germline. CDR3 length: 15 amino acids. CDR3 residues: CASSLPGAGTDTQYF. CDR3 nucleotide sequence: TGCGCCAGCAGCTTGCCAGGGGCCGGCACAGATACGCAGTATTTT.

The CDR3 coding sequence is TGTGCCAGCCAGGGATCCCCTAGCAATCAGCCCCAGCATTTT. Translating gives CASQGSPSNQPQHF. J is TRBJ1-5 and V is TRBV28, with D tentatively TRBD1 (5 bases). Per germline, CDR1 MDHEN and CDR2 SYDVKM. The CDR3 runs to 14 residues. With 8 bases removed from V and 0 bases from J, the gap between germline ends came to 11 bases.

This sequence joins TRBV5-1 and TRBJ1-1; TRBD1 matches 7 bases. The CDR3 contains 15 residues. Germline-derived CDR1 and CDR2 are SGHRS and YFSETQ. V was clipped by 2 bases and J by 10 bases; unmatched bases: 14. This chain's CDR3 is CASSFIAQGGQGAFF. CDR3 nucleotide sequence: TGCGCCAGCAGCTTTATTGCACAAGGGGGCCAGGGAGCTTTCTTT.

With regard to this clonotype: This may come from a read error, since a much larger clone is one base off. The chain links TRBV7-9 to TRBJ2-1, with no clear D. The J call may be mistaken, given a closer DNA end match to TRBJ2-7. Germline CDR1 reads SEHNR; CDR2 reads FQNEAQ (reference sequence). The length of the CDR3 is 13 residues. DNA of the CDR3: TGTGCCTGCAGCTCAAGGGCCCCTGACGAGCAGTACTTC. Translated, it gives CACSSRAPDEQYF.

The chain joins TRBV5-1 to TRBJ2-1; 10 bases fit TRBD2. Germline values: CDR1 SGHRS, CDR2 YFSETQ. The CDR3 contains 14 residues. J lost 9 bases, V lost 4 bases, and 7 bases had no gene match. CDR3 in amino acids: CASSPEGLALEQFF. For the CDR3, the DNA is TGCGCCAGCAGCCCGGAGGGACTAGCGCTTGAGCAGTTCTTC.

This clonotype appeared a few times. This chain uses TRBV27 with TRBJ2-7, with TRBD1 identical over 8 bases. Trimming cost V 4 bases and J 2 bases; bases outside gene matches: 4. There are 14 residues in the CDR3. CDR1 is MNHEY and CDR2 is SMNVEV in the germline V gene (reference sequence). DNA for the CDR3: TGTGCCAGCAGTTCGGACAGGGCCCCCTACGAGCAGTACTTC. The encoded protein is CASSSDRAPYEQYF.

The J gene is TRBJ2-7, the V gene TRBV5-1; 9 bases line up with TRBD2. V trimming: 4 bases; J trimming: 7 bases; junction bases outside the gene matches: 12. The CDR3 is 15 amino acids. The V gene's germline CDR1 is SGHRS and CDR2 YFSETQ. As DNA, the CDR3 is TGCGCCAGCAGCGTGTTTAGCGGGGGTTACAATGAGCAGTACTTC. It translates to CASSVFSGGYNEQYF. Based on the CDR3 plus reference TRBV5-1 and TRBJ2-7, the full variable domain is KAGVTQTPRYLIKTRGQQVTLSCSPISGHRSVSWYQQTPGQGLQFLFEYFSETQRNKGNFPGRFSGRQFSNSRSEMNVSTLELGDSALYLCASSVFSGGYNEQYFGPGTRLTVT.

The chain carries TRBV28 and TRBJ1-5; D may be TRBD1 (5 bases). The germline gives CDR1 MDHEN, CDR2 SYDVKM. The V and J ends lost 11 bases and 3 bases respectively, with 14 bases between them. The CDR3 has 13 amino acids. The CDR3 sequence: CAAGGYNNQPQHF. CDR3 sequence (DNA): TGTGCCGCCGGGGGATATAACAATCAGCCCCAGCATTTT. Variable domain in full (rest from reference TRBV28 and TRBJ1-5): DVKVTQSSRYLVKRTGEKVFLECVQDMDHENMFWYRQDPGLGLRLIYFSYDVKMKEKGDIPEGYSVSREKKERFSLILESASTNQTSMYLCAAGGYNNQPQHFGDGTRLSIL.

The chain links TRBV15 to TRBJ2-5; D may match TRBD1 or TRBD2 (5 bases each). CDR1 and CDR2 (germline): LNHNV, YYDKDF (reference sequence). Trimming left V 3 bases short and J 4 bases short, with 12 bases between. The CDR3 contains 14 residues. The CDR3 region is CATSRPGPGETQYF. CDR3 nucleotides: TGTGCCACCAGCAGGCCGGGACCCGGAGAGACCCAGTACTTC.

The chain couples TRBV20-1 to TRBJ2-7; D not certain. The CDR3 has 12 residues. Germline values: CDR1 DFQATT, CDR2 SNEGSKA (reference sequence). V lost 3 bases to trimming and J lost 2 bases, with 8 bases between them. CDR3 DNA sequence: TGCAGTGCTAGGGCCCCCGCCTACGAGCAGTACTTC. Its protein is CSARAPAYEQYF.

The DNA of the CDR3 is TGTGCCAGCGCTCCATTTGGGGGGATTGAAAAACTGTTTTTT. This sequence encodes CASAPFGGIEKLFF. The rearrangement links TRBV27 to TRBJ1-4; the D gene is possibly TRBD1 (5 bases). V was cut by 8 bases and J by 7 bases, with 17 bases left in between. Germline loops: CDR1 MNHEY, CDR2 SMNVEV (reference sequence). The CDR3 totals 14 residues.

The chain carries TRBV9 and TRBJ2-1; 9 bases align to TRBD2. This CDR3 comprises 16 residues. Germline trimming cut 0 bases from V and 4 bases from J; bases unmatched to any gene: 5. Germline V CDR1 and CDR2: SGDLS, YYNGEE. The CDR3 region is CASSVVPAGGYNEQFF. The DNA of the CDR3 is TGTGCCAGCAGCGTAGTTCCAGCGGGGGGTTACAATGAGCAGTTCTTC.

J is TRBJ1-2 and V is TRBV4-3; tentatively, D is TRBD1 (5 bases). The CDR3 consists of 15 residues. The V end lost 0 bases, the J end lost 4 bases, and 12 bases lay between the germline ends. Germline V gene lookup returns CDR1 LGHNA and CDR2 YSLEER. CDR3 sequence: CASSQEWDGTYGYTF. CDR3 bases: TGCGCCAGCAGCCAAGAATGGGACGGCACCTATGGCTACACCTTC.